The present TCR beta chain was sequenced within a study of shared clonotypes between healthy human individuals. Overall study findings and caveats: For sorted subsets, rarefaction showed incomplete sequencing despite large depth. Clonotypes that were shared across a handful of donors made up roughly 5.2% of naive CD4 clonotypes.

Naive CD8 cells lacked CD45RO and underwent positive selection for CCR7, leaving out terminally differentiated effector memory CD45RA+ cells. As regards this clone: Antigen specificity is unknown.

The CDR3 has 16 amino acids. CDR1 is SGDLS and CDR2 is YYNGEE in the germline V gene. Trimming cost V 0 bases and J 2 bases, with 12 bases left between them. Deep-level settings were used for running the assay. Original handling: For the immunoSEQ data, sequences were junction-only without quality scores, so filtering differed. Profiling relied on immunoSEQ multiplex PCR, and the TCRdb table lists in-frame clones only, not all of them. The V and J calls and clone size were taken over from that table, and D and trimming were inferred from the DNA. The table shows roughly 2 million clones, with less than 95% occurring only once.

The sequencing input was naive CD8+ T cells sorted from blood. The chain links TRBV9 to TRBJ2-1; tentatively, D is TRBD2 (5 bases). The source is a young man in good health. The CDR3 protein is CASSVGAEAPYNEQFF. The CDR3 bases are TGTGCCAGCAGCGTAGGGGCGGAGGCCCCCTACAATGAGCAGTTCTTC.